Below, 25 T cell receptor beta chains from the same sample are listed, as sequenced in a study of blood T cell repertoires in COVID-19. Repertoires were generated with immunoSEQ multiplex PCR, while TCRdb's copy carries only in-frame clones and drops some. The profile shows 180,000 or so clones, around 81% of them singletons. Sequencing was done on a sample of peripheral blood. Every receptor here comes from a woman in her forties with COVID-19, enrolled during active disease.

V and J are TRBV18 and TRBJ1-1; 7 bases agree with TRBD1. Germline lookup yields CDR1 KGHSH and CDR2 LQKENI. The trim removed 6 bases at V and 0 bases at J, leaving 1 base unmatched. The CDR3 loop spans 13 amino acids. The CDR3 here is CASSTGMNTEAFF. CDR3 sequence (DNA): TGTGCCAGCTCGACAGGGATGAACACTGAAGCTTTCTTT.

The sample holds one count of this clone. The V call is TRBV19, the J call TRBJ2-2, with D perhaps matching TRBD2 (6 bases). V gave up 7 bases and J gave up 6 bases, with 15 bases separating them. CDR1 is LNHDA, CDR2 SQIVND, per germline (reference sequence). This CDR3 has 14 residues. The CDR3, as DNA: TGTGCCAGTAAGGAGGGAGCAAGCTCCGGGGAGCTGTTTTTT. Translating gives CASKEGASSGELFF.

The genes are TRBV6-1 and TRBJ1-4; D gene uncertain. Germline CDR1 is MNHNS and CDR2 is SASEGT. The V and J ends lost 3 bases and 6 bases respectively, with 11 bases between them. This CDR3 has 14 residues. DNA for the CDR3: TGTGCCAGCAGTGAGGTGAGGCCGGATGAAAAACTGTTTTTT. Its protein product is CASSEVRPDEKLFF.

The V and J genes are TRBV2 and TRBJ1-6, with D possibly matching TRBD1 (6 bases). The CDR3 has 16 amino acids. The V gene's germline CDR1 is SNHLY and CDR2 FYNNEI. V was trimmed by 3 bases and J by 13 bases, leaving 22 bases between them. CDR3 residues: CASSDYSWGRRVPLHF. The CDR3 DNA sequence: TGTGCCAGCAGTGATTATAGCTGGGGGCGAAGGGTTCCCCTCCACTTT.

The gene calls are TRBV6-1 and TRBJ2-1; D remains ambiguous. Germline CDR1 is MNHNS and CDR2 is SASEGT. Trimming shortened V by 0 bases and J by 5 bases, and 5 bases separated the two germline ends. This CDR3 region has 13 residues. The CDR3 loop is CASSEAGHNEQFF. As DNA, the CDR3 is TGTGCCAGCAGTGAAGCTGGCCACAATGAGCAGTTCTTC.

This clone was counted only a few times. The rearrangement uses TRBV18 and TRBJ1-1; D is uncertain. From germline, CDR1 is KGHSH and CDR2 LQKENI. V was trimmed by 0 bases and J by 3 bases, leaving 8 bases between them. The CDR3 has 14 residues. CDR3 DNA sequence: TGTGCCAGCTCACCACCGAAAGACTACACTGAAGCTTTCTTT. Translating gives CASSPPKDYTEAFF.

Ten or more counts support this clone. The chain combines TRBV23-1 with TRBJ2-2, with 13 bases matching TRBD2. TRBV23-1 is identified as an open reading frame with a role that is uncertain. Trimming at V came to 6 bases and at J to 7 bases, leaving 11 bases not matched to a gene. The length of the CDR3 is 17 residues. The CDR3 reads CASSLLGLAGDSGELFF. The CDR3 DNA sequence: TGCGCCAGCAGCCTTCTAGGACTAGCGGGAGATAGCGGGGAGCTGTTTTTT.

V and J are TRBV19 and TRBJ2-7; D is possibly TRBD1 (6 bases). The CDR3 sequence is 13 residues long. Between the trimmed V and J ends, which lost 5 bases and 2 bases, there was a span of 10 bases. Germline V gene sequence: CDR1 LNHDA, CDR2 SQIVND (reference sequence). The DNA of the CDR3 is TGTGCCAGTAGTGTAGGACAGACCTACGAGCAGTACTTC. This codes for CASSVGQTYEQYF.

The chain couples TRBV9 to TRBJ2-7, with TRBD1 matching over 8 bases. V was pared by 7 bases and J by 6 bases, with 12 bases of the junction left unmatched. CDR1 and CDR2 from the germline V gene are SGDLS and YYNGEE. There are 14 residues in the CDR3. Here the CDR3 DNA reads TGTGCCAGCTCCCAGGTACAGGGGGGTGGCGAGCAGTACTTC. This translates into CASSQVQGGGEQYF.

The rearrangement uses TRBV2 and TRBJ2-1, with D maybe TRBD2 (5 bases). The V gene's germline CDR1 is SNHLY and CDR2 FYNNEI. Trimming shortened V by 8 bases and J by 4 bases, and 15 bases separated the two germline ends. The CDR3 sequence is 14 residues long. This chain's CDR3 is CASLRLALYNEQFF. The DNA for the CDR3 is TGTGCCAGCCTCCGTCTAGCCTTATACAATGAGCAGTTCTTC.

The rearrangement links TRBV6-6 to TRBJ2-1; TRBD1 aligns across 8 bases. Per the germline V gene, CDR1 is MNHNY and CDR2 is SVGAGI (reference sequence). The CDR3 runs to 16 residues. The J segment lost 11 bases and the V segment lost 6 bases, leaving 18 bases of the junction unmatched. The CDR3 DNA is TGTGCCAGCAGCCCCCGACAGGGGACATGGGCGAGTAAGCAGTTCTTC. Amino acids: CASSPRQGTWASKQFF.

The chain is built from TRBV10-3 and TRBJ1-1; tentative D call: TRBD1 (5 bases). The CDR3 is made up of 12 amino acids. Germline CDR1 is ENHRY and CDR2 is SYGVKD. V dropped 4 bases and J dropped 4 bases, with 7 bases sitting between them. The CDR3 DNA reads as TGTGCCATCAGTGGGGGGGGCACTGAAGCTTTCTTT. Its translation: CAISGGGTEAFF.

V is TRBV4-1 and J is TRBJ2-3; TRBD2 is a possible D gene (7 bases). Between the trimmed V and J ends, which lost 4 bases and 4 bases, there was a span of 12 bases. Germline CDR1 MGHRA, CDR2 YSYEKL. The CDR3 is made up of 14 amino acids. CDR3 protein: CASSRGGDADTQYF. The CDR3 bases are TGCGCCAGCAGCCGCGGGGGCGACGCAGATACGCAGTATTTT.

The chain recombines TRBV11-2 with TRBJ1-2, with 7 bases fitting TRBD1. Per germline, CDR1 SGHAT and CDR2 FQNNGV. The CDR3 totals 14 residues. Germline trimming cut 6 bases from V and 4 bases from J; bases unmatched to any gene: 8. The CDR3 DNA reads as TGTGCCAGCAGACACGGACAGGCGAGCTATGGCTACACCTTC. It translates to CASRHGQASYGYTF.

V usage is TRBV7-9 and J usage is TRBJ2-2, with 8 bases matching TRBD1. Germline assignment: CDR1 SEHNR and CDR2 FQNEAQ (reference sequence). This CDR3 contains 14 residues. Trimming cost V 1 base and J 5 bases; bases outside gene matches: 0. CDR3 coding DNA: TGTGCCAGCAGCTTAGGGACAGGGACCGGGGAGCTGTTTTTT. Amino acids: CASSLGTGTGELFF.

V and J are TRBV6-5 and TRBJ1-2, with a tentative D call TRBD1 (5 bases). Germline CDR1 is MNHEY and CDR2 is SVGAGI. The germline V and J ends were trimmed by 10 bases and 2 bases, with 11 bases remaining between them. This CDR3 is 12 amino acids long. The CDR3, as DNA: TGTGCCACCAAAGCAGGGAACTATGGCTACACCTTC. Translated: CATKAGNYGYTF.

CDR3 in amino acids: CASSAGQSYEQYF. The DNA of the CDR3 is TGTGCCAGCAGCGCGGGACAGTCCTACGAGCAGTACTTC. The chain links TRBV9 to TRBJ2-7; TRBD1 matches 7 bases. CDR1 SGDLS and CDR2 YYNGEE come from the germline V gene. Trimming at V came to 3 bases and at J to 1 base, leaving 1 base not matched to a gene. The CDR3 has 13 amino acids.

This clone was recorded only once. The V gene is TRBV3-1 (or the pseudogene TRBV3-2), the J gene TRBJ2-7; 7 nucleotides agree with TRBD2. CDR3 length equals 16 residues. The germline V gene encodes CDR1 LGHDT and CDR2 YNNKEL (reference sequence). V dropped 3 bases and J dropped 2; count of bases not matched to a gene: 10. CDR3 sequence: CASSQVGLADPYEQYF. CDR3 coding DNA: TGTGCCAGCAGCCAGGTTGGGCTAGCGGACCCCTACGAGCAGTACTTC.

As DNA, the CDR3 is TGCGCCAGCAGCCAAGCTGACTGGAGCTCCTACAATGAGCAGTTCTTC. Encoded protein: CASSQADWSSYNEQFF. This sequence joins TRBV4-1 and TRBJ2-1; D is uncertain. The CDR3 has 16 amino acids. V lost 1 base and J 0 bases, leaving 10 bases between the germline ends. The germline gives CDR1 MGHRA, CDR2 YSYEKL.

This rearrangement joins TRBV4-1 to TRBJ2-1, with 10 bases aligning to TRBD1. With 4 bases clipped from V and 4 bases from J, the junction kept 4 bases outside the gene matches. Germline values: CDR1 MGHRA, CDR2 YSYEKL. This CDR3 contains 15 residues. The CDR3 region has the DNA TGCGCCAGCAGCCTCCGGACAGGGGGATACAATGAGCAGTTCTTC. Protein sequence: CASSLRTGGYNEQFF.

This sequence joins TRBV11-2 and TRBJ2-1, with TRBD2 identical over 12 bases. The CDR3 is 16 amino acids. The V and J ends lost 5 bases and 2 bases, in that order; junction bases with no gene match: 4. CDR1 and CDR2 from the germline V gene are SGHAT and FQNNGV. Here the CDR3 DNA reads TGTGCCAGCAGCCCCGGACTAGCGGGGACCTACAATGAGCAGTTCTTC. Translation: CASSPGLAGTYNEQFF.

The chain combines TRBV19 with TRBJ2-1; D is uncertain. In germline, CDR1 is LNHDA, CDR2 SQIVND (reference sequence). Trimming left V 3 bases short and J 10 bases short, with 16 bases between. This CDR3 has 14 amino acids. CDR3 DNA: TGTGCCAGTAGTATGTATTTGTCCGCGGAGGAGCAGTTCTTC. This encodes CASSMYLSAEEQFF.

This rearrangement joins TRBV2 to TRBJ2-1; TRBD2 aligns across 13 bases. The CDR3 has 14 residues. The germline V gene has CDR1 SNHLY and CDR2 FYNNEI. The V gene end was trimmed by 6 bases and the J gene end by 6 bases; junction bases not matched to a gene: 2. CDR3 sequence (DNA): TGTGCCAGCAGAAGGACTAGCGGGGGCAATGAGCAGTTCTTC. Its protein is CASRRTSGGNEQFF.

The chain has TRBV5-1 and TRBJ2-3; 10 bases align to TRBD2. There are 16 residues in the CDR3. V trimming: 7 bases; J trimming: 0 bases; junction bases outside the gene matches: 8. CDR1 and CDR2 (germline): SGHRS, YFSETQ. The CDR3 nucleotides are TGCGCCAGCTCCCAGCGGGAGGGGGTTAGCACAGATACGCAGTATTTT. It encodes CASSQREGVSTDTQYF.

This clone came up once. V is TRBV7-2 and J is TRBJ2-5; no definite D call. The germline V gene encodes CDR1 SGHTA and CDR2 FQGNSA. V was clipped by 6 bases and J by 3 bases, with 11 bases between them. This CDR3 has 13 amino acids. The CDR3 sequence: CASRPFGEETQYF. The DNA of the CDR3 is TGTGCCAGCAGACCCTTCGGAGAAGAGACCCAGTACTTC.